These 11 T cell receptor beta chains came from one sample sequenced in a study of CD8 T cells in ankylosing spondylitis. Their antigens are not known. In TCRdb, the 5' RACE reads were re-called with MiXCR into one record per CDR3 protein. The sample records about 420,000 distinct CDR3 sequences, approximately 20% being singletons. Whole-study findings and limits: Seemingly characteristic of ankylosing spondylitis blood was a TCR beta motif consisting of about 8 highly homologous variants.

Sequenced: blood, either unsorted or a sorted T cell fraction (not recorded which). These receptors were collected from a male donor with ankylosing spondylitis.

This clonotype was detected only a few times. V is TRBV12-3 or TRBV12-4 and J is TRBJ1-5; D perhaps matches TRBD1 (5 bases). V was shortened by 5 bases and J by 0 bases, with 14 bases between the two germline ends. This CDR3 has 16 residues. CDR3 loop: CASSPDSPLSNQPQHF. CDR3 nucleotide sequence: TGTGCCAGCAGTCCCGACAGCCCACTTAGCAATCAGCCCCAGCATTTT.

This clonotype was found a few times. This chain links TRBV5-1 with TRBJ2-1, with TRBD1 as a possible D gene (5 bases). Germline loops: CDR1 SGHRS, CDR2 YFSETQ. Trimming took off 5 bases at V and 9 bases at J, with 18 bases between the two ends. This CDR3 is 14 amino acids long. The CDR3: CASSAVLGAGEQFF. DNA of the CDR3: TGCGCCAGCAGTGCCGTTCTAGGGGCCGGTGAGCAGTTCTTC.

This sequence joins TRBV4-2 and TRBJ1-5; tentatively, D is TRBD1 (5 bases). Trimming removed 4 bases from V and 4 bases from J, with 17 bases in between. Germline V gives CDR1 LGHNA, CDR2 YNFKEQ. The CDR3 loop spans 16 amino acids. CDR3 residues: CASSPIQGRLNQPQHF. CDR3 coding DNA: TGTGCCAGCAGCCCCATTCAGGGACGGTTGAATCAGCCCCAGCATTTT.

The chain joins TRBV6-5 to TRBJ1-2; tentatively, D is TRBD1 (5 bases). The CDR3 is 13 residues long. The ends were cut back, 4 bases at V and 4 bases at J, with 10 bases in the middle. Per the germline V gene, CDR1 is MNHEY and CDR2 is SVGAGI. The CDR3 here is CASSSGASYGYTF. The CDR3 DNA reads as TGTGCCAGCAGTTCCGGGGCCAGCTATGGCTACACCTTC.

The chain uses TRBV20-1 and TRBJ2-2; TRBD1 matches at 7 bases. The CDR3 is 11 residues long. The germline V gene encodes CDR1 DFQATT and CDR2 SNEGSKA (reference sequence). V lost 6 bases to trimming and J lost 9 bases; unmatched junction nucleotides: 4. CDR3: CSARGSRELFF. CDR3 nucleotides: TGCAGTGCCAGGGGGTCGCGGGAGCTGTTTTTT.

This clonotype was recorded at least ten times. The chain's CDR3 is CSVEGAGQGVYEQYF. The CDR3 nucleotides are TGCAGCGTTGAAGGGGCAGGTCAGGGGGTGTACGAGCAGTACTTC. The chain couples TRBV29-1 to TRBJ2-7; TRBD1 agrees at 7 bases. The V segment lost 1 base and the J segment 4 bases; nucleotides outside the gene matches: 10. From germline, CDR1 is SQVTM and CDR2 ANQGSEA. The CDR3 consists of 15 residues.

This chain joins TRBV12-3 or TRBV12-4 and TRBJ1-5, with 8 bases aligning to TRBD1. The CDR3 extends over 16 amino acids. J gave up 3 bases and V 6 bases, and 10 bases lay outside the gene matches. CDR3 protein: CASSKGTGGSNQPQHF. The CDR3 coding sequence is TGTGCCAGCAGCAAGGGGACAGGCGGGTCCAATCAGCCCCAGCATTTT.

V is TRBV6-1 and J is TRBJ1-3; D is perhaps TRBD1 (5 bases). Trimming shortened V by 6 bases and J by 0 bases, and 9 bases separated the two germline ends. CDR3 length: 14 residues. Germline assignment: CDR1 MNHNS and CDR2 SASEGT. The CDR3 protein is CASSGDSSGNTIYF. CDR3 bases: TGTGCCAGCAGCGGGGACTCCTCTGGAAACACCATATATTTT.

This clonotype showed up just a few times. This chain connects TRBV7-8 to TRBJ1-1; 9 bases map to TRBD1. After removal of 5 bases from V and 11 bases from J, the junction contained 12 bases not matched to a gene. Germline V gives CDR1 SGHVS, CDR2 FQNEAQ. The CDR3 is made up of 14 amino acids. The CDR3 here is CASSPTTHRGPAFF. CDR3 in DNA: TGTGCCAGCAGCCCAACCACTCACAGGGGGCCTGCTTTCTTT.

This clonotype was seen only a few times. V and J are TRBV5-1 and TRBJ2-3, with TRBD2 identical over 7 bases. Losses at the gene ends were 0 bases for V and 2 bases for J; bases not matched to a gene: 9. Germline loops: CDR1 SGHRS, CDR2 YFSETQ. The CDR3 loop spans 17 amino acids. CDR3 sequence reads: CASSLARLAGDTDTQYF. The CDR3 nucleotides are TGCGCCAGCAGCTTGGCTCGACTAGCTGGGGACACAGATACGCAGTATTTT.

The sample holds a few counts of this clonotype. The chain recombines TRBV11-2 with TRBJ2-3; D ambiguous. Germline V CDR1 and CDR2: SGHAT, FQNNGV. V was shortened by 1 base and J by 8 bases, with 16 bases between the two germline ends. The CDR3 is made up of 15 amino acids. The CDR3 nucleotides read TGTGCCAGCAGCTTAGGTGGTGGCCTCCGGGCTACGCAGTATTTT. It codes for CASSLGGGLRATQYF.